The 31 T cell receptor beta chains given below trace back to one sample, sequenced in a study of blood T cell repertoires in COVID-19. Profiling relied on immunoSEQ multiplex PCR, and the TCRdb table lists in-frame clones only, not all of them. Of about 74,000 clones in the sample, approximately 91% were seen once. Input material: peripheral blood. All receptors come from a man in his forties or fifties with COVID-19, enrolled during active disease.

This clone was seen a few times. The J gene is TRBJ1-4, the V gene TRBV5-1; D might be TRBD1 (5 bases). V gave up 5 bases and J gave up 8 bases, with 13 bases separating them. The CDR3 extends over 13 amino acids. CDR1 and CDR2 (germline): SGHRS, YFSETQ. As DNA, the CDR3 is TGCGCCAGCAGGGGAGAGGGACTGGAAAAACTGTTTTTT. Residues: CASRGEGLEKLFF.

This clone was recorded once. V and J are TRBV20-1 and TRBJ2-1; D possibly corresponds to TRBD1 (6 bases). From germline, CDR1 is DFQATT and CDR2 SNEGSKA (reference sequence). The CDR3 is made up of 13 amino acids. V was cut by 3 bases and J by 4 bases, with 10 bases left in between. CDR3 sequence: CSASVDRYNEQFF. The CDR3 bases are TGCAGTGCTAGTGTGGACAGATACAATGAGCAGTTCTTC.

The chain combines TRBV10-2 with TRBJ1-5; a weak D match, TRBD1 (5 bases). V dropped 2 bases and J dropped 4 bases, with 6 bases sitting between them. Germline CDR1 and CDR2: WSHSY and SAAADI. The CDR3 length is 13 residues. The CDR3 bases are TGCGCCAGCAGTGAGGACAGAAATCAGCCCCAGCATTTT. This sequence encodes CASSEDRNQPQHF.

The V call is TRBV10-3, the J call TRBJ1-4, with 9 bases aligning to TRBD1. The CDR3 is made up of 13 amino acids. The junction had 7 bases not matched to a gene; V was cut back by 10 bases and J by 7 bases. The V gene's germline CDR1 is ENHRY and CDR2 SYGVKD. CDR3 DNA sequence: TGTGCCAGAGGGGACAGGGTTATTGAAAAACTGTTTTTT. Its translation is CARGDRVIEKLFF.

The chain uses TRBV6-2 or TRBV6-3 and TRBJ2-2, with unresolved D. Between the trimmed V and J ends, which lost 0 bases and 3 bases, there was a span of 8 bases. The CDR3 length is 15 residues. Looked up from germline, CDR1 is MNHEY and CDR2 is SVGEGT. The CDR3 protein is CASSYSTTYTGELFF. Here the CDR3 DNA reads TGTGCCAGCAGTTACTCTACCACATACACCGGGGAGCTGTTTTTT.

The J gene is TRBJ2-2, the V gene TRBV9, with a weak D call TRBD1 (5 bases). Germline CDR1 reads SGDLS; CDR2 reads YYNGEE. The V and J ends lost 0 bases and 0 bases respectively, with 9 bases between them. The CDR3 runs 16 residues. The CDR3 reads CASSVDGRANTGELFF. CDR3 in DNA: TGTGCCAGCAGCGTAGATGGCAGGGCGAACACCGGGGAGCTGTTTTTT.

The chain couples TRBV10-2 to TRBJ1-2, with 7 bases aligning to TRBD1. Losses at the gene ends were 2 bases for V and 7 bases for J; bases not matched to a gene: 4. The CDR3 has 13 residues. Germline-derived CDR1 and CDR2 are WSHSY and SAAADI. In DNA, the CDR3 is TGCGCCAGCAGTGAGGCATACAGGGGTGGCTACACCTTC. Amino acids: CASSEAYRGGYTF.

The gene calls are TRBV19 and TRBJ1-5; 10 bases agree with TRBD1. The CDR3 is 15 residues long. V was pared by 5 bases and J by 4 bases, with 5 bases of the junction left unmatched. CDR1 and CDR2 from the germline V gene are LNHDA and SQIVND (reference sequence). The CDR3: CASSLTGGPNQPQHF. CDR3 nucleotides: TGTGCCAGTAGTCTGACAGGGGGCCCGAATCAGCCCCAGCATTTT.

V and J are TRBV7-3 and TRBJ2-2, with 8 bases fitting TRBD2. CDR1 is SGHTA, CDR2 FQGTGA, per germline. After removal of 0 bases from V and 5 bases from J, the junction contained 2 bases not matched to a gene. This CDR3 contains 15 residues. This CDR3 reads CASSLTSGATGELFF. The CDR3 DNA is TGTGCCAGCAGCTTAACTAGCGGGGCTACCGGGGAGCTGTTTTTT.

V is TRBV6-5 and J is TRBJ2-5; TRBD1 might be the D (5 bases). This CDR3 is 13 amino acids long. V lost 6 bases and J lost 4, with 12 bases in between. Per the germline V gene, CDR1 is MNHEY and CDR2 is SVGAGI. As DNA, the CDR3 is TGTGCCAGCAGGGGGCAGGGCCCAGAGACCCAGTACTTC. It is translated as CASRGQGPETQYF.

This clone has only a few counts. V is TRBV11-2 and J is TRBJ1-1, with D possibly TRBD1 on 5 matching bases. Germline V lookup: CDR1 SGHAT, CDR2 FQNNGV. V was trimmed by 5 bases and J by 3 bases, leaving 7 bases between them. This CDR3 region has 12 residues. Written as DNA, the CDR3 is TGTGCCAGCAGCCCCAGGGACACTGAAGCTTTCTTT. The encoded protein is CASSPRDTEAFF.

This clone was picked up a small number of times. The same CDR3 is also encoded by other DNA sequences in this sample. The J gene is TRBJ2-7, the V gene TRBV27; 7 bases agree with TRBD2. Germline V gives CDR1 MNHEY, CDR2 SMNVEV (reference sequence). Unmatched junction bases numbered 5, after V lost 0 bases and J lost 3 bases. The CDR3 is made up of 15 amino acids. This CDR3 reads CASSLSPGEGYEQYF. The CDR3 nucleotides read TGTGCCAGCAGTTTATCCCCGGGGGAGGGCTACGAGCAGTACTTC.

The gene calls are TRBV20-1 and TRBJ1-2; a possible D gene is TRBD1 (5 bases). The CDR3 runs to 11 residues. The germline V gene has CDR1 DFQATT and CDR2 SNEGSKA (reference sequence). The V gene lost 8 bases and the J gene lost 4 bases, with 11 bases spanning the gap. CDR3 amino acids: CSPGKGYGYTF. CDR3 DNA: TGCAGTCCAGGGAAGGGCTATGGCTACACCTTC.

The V call is TRBV28, the J call TRBJ1-4; tentatively, D is TRBD1 (5 bases). V lost 5 bases and J 9 bases, leaving 10 bases between the germline ends. CDR3 size: 12 residues. Germline CDR1 MDHEN, CDR2 SYDVKM. The CDR3 spells CASSVYRKKLFF. DNA for the CDR3: TGTGCCAGCAGTGTATACAGGAAAAAACTGTTTTTT.

This clone showed up just once. The gene calls are TRBV2 and TRBJ1-1; D remains unclear. CDR1 is SNHLY and CDR2 is FYNNEI in the germline V gene. This CDR3 is 13 amino acids long. The V end was cut by 7 bases, the J end by 0 bases, with 9 bases between. CDR3 loop: CASNSAMNTEAFF. The CDR3 DNA follows: TGTGCCAGCAACAGTGCCATGAACACTGAAGCTTTCTTT.

The chain links TRBV27 to TRBJ2-6; D is unresolved. This CDR3 is 15 amino acids long. Germline V gene lookup returns CDR1 MNHEY and CDR2 SMNVEV (reference sequence). The V end lost 4 bases, the J end lost 2 bases, and 9 bases lay between the germline ends. Written as DNA, the CDR3 is TGTGCCAGCAGTTCTACGGGTGCTGGGGCCAACGTCCTGACTTTC. Protein: CASSSTGAGANVLTF.

The chain joins TRBV9 to TRBJ2-2, with D uncertain. V was cut by 3 bases and J by 5 bases, with 14 bases left in between. In germline, CDR1 is SGDLS, CDR2 YYNGEE. CDR3 length: 15 amino acids. CDR3 DNA: TGTGCCAGCAGCGCGTCAACTGCGTGGACCGGGGAGCTGTTTTTT. It codes for CASSASTAWTGELFF.

V usage is TRBV4-1 and J usage is TRBJ2-1; tentative D call: TRBD2 (6 bases). Per germline, CDR1 MGHRA and CDR2 YSYEKL. Trimming pared 0 bases from V and 3 bases from J, leaving 12 bases between. This CDR3 is 16 amino acids long. The CDR3 nucleotides are TGCGCCAGCAGCCAAGAAATGACTAGGGGCTACAATGAGCAGTTCTTC. Protein product: CASSQEMTRGYNEQFF.

This chain joins TRBV9 and TRBJ2-6, with D uncertain. Germline V gene sequence: CDR1 SGDLS, CDR2 YYNGEE. Trimming removed 0 bases at V and 4 bases at J, with 8 bases between. This CDR3 is 15 amino acids long. This chain's CDR3 is CASSVGSVGANVLTF. The CDR3 DNA sequence: TGTGCCAGCAGCGTAGGGTCGGTCGGGGCCAACGTCCTGACTTTC.

The chain uses TRBV4-2 and TRBJ2-1; D may be TRBD2 (6 bases). Germline values: CDR1 LGHNA, CDR2 YNFKEQ. Trimming took off 4 bases at V and 2 bases at J, with 12 bases between the two ends. This CDR3 contains 15 residues. The CDR3 DNA reads as TGTGCCAGCAGCCCAACGGGAGATCCCTACAATGAGCAGTTCTTC. Encoded protein: CASSPTGDPYNEQFF.

This chain connects TRBV6-2 or TRBV6-3 to TRBJ2-5, with D perhaps TRBD1 (5 bases). This CDR3 comprises 15 residues. V was clipped by 0 bases and J by 0 bases, with 8 bases between them. In germline, CDR1 is MNHEY, CDR2 SVGEGT. The CDR3 protein is CASSYSADNQETQYF. Here the CDR3 DNA reads TGTGCCAGCAGTTACTCTGCGGACAACCAAGAGACCCAGTACTTC.

This chain uses TRBV6-2 or TRBV6-3 with TRBJ1-2; D is unresolved. The CDR3 has 13 residues. The germline gives CDR1 MNHEY, CDR2 SVGEGT. V lost 5 bases and J lost 8, with 15 bases in between. The CDR3 bases are TGTGCCAGCAGTATAAGCCAGCCGACAGGCTACACCTTC. Translated, it gives CASSISQPTGYTF.

The chain carries TRBV29-1 and TRBJ1-1; no reliable D call. The CDR3 length is 10 residues. Germline V gene data show CDR1 as SQVTM and CDR2 as ANQGSEA. V was shortened by 5 bases and J by 5 bases, with 6 bases between the two germline ends. In DNA form, the CDR3 reads TGCAGCGTTAGCGGAACTGAAGCTTTCTTT. Its protein is CSVSGTEAFF.

The chain couples TRBV19 to TRBJ1-1; D perhaps matches TRBD1 (5 bases). V lost 2 bases to trimming and J lost 1 base, with 11 bases between them. Germline-derived CDR1 and CDR2 are LNHDA and SQIVND (reference sequence). The CDR3 contains 15 residues. The CDR3 loop reads CASSIPGRENTEAFF. DNA of the CDR3: TGTGCCAGTAGTATACCAGGCAGGGAGAACACTGAAGCTTTCTTT.

The genes are TRBV28 and TRBJ1-1; no definite D call. Germline CDR1 MDHEN, CDR2 SYDVKM. The CDR3 contains 14 residues. V lost 8 bases and J 0 bases, leaving 13 bases between the germline ends. This CDR3 reads CASPGQNMNTEAFF. DNA of the CDR3: TGTGCCAGCCCTGGGCAGAACATGAACACTGAAGCTTTCTTT.

V usage is TRBV4-1 and J usage is TRBJ2-5; 10 bases agree with TRBD2. The CDR3 has 17 residues. V shed 4 bases and J 4 bases; nucleotides not matched to a gene: 12. Germline CDR1 and CDR2: MGHRA and YSYEKL. The CDR3, as DNA: TGCGCCAGCAGCCCACGACTAGCGGGCCGAGCGGGAGAGACCCAGTACTTC. Protein product: CASSPRLAGRAGETQYF.

The V call is TRBV5-6, the J call TRBJ2-3; D might be TRBD2 (5 bases). The ends were cut back, 1 base at V and 7 bases at J, with 7 bases in the middle. CDR3 length: 12 residues. The germline CDR1 and CDR2 sequences are SGHDT and YYEEEE. For the CDR3, the DNA is TGTGCCAGCAGCTTGTTCGGGAATACGCAGTATTTT. This gives the protein CASSLFGNTQYF.

The chain has TRBV9 and TRBJ2-1, with TRBD1 as a possible D gene (6 bases). The V gene lost 4 bases and the J gene lost 2 bases, with 16 bases spanning the gap. The CDR3 totals 16 residues. The germline gives CDR1 SGDLS, CDR2 YYNGEE. The CDR3 is CASSSTTGQPYNEQFF. In nucleotides, the CDR3 is TGTGCCAGCAGCTCCACGACGGGACAACCCTACAATGAGCAGTTCTTC.

The V and J genes are TRBV29-1 and TRBJ2-3; 13 nucleotides line up with TRBD2. After removal of 5 bases from V and 2 bases from J, the junction contained 7 bases not matched to a gene. This CDR3 spans 16 amino acids. Germline assignment: CDR1 SQVTM and CDR2 ANQGSEA. The CDR3 is CSVRGGLAGATDTQYF. Written as DNA, the CDR3 is TGCAGCGTTCGGGGAGGACTAGCGGGAGCCACAGATACGCAGTATTTT.

Written as DNA, the CDR3 is TGTGCCAGCAGGCGGGGATATAGCAATCAGCCCCAGCATTTT. Translated, it gives CASRRGYSNQPQHF. V usage is TRBV6-5 and J usage is TRBJ1-5, with D unresolved. Germline assignment: CDR1 MNHEY and CDR2 SVGAGI. V dropped 6 bases and J dropped 0 bases, with 9 bases sitting between them. This CDR3 comprises 14 residues.

V and J are TRBV4-1 and TRBJ2-5; TRBD2 agrees at 10 bases. V gave up 3 bases and J gave up 5 bases; unmatched junction bases: 9. This CDR3 spans 16 amino acids. The V gene's germline CDR1 is MGHRA and CDR2 YSYEKL. The DNA for the CDR3 is TGCGCCAGCAGCCAGGGGGCGTCTAGCGGGAGTGAGACCCAGTACTTC. Its protein is CASSQGASSGSETQYF.